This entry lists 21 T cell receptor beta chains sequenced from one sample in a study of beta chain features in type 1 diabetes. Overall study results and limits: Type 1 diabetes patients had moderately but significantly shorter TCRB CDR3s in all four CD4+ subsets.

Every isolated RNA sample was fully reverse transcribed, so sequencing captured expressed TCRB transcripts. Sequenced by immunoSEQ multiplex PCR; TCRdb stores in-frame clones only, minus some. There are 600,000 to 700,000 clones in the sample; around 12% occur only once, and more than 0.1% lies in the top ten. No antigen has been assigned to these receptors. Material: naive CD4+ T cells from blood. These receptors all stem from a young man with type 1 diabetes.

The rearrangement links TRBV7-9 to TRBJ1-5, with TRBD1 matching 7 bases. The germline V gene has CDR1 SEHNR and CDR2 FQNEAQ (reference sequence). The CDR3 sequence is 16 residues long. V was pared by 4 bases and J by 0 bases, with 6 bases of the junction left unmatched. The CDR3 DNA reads TGTGCCAGCAGCTCGGGACAGCCATCTAGCAATCAGCCCCAGCATTTT. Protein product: CASSSGQPSSNQPQHF.

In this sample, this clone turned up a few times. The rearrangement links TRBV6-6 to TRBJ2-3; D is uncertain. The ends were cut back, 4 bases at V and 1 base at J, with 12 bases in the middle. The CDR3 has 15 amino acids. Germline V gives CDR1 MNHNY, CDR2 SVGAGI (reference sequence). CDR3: CASSFAGRGTDTQYF. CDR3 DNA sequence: TGTGCCAGCAGTTTTGCAGGACGAGGCACAGATACGCAGTATTTT.

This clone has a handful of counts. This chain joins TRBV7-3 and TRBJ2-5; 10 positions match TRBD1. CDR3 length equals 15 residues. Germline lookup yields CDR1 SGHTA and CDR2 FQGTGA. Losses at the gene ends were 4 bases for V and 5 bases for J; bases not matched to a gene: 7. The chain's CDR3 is CASSSGQGGPETQYF. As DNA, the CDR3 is TGTGCCAGCAGCTCTGGACAGGGGGGACCGGAGACCCAGTACTTC.

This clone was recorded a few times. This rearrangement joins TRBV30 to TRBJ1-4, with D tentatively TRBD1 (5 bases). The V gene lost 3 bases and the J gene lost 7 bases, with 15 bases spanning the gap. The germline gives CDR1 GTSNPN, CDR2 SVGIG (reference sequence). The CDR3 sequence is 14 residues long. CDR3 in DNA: TGTGCCTGGAGCTCGGGGCCACTGGGTGAAAAACTGTTTTTT. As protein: CAWSSGPLGEKLFF.

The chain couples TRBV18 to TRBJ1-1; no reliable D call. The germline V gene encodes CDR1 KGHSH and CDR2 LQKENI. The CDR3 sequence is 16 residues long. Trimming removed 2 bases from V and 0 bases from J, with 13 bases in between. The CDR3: CASSPVLNTMNTEAFF. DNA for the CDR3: TGTGCCAGCTCACCAGTACTCAACACCATGAACACTGAAGCTTTCTTT.

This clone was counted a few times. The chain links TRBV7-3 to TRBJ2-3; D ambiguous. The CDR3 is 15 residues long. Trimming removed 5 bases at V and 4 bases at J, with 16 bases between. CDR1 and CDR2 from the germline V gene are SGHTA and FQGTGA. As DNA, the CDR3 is TGTGCCAGCAGCGTTAATTGGGCGCAGGCAGATACGCAGTATTTT. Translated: CASSVNWAQADTQYF.

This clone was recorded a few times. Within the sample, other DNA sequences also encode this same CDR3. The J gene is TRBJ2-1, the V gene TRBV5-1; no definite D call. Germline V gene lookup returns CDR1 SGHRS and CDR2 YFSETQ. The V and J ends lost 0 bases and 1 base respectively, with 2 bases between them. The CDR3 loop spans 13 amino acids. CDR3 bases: TGCGCCAGCAGCTTGGGATCCTACAATGAGCAGTTCTTC. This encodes CASSLGSYNEQFF.

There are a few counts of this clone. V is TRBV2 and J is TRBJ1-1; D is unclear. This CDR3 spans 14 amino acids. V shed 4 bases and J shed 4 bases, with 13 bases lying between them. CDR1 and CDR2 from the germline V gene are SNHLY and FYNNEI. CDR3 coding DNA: TGTGCCAGCAGTGCTACAGCGGGCGGCACTGAAGCTTTCTTT. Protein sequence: CASSATAGGTEAFF.

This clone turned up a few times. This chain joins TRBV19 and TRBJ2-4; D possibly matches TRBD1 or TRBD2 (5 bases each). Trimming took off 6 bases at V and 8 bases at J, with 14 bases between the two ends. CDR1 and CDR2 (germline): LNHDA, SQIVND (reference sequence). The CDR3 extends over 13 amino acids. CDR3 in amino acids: CASRPGTEDIQYF. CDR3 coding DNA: TGTGCCAGTAGGCCCGGGACGGAAGACATTCAGTACTTC.

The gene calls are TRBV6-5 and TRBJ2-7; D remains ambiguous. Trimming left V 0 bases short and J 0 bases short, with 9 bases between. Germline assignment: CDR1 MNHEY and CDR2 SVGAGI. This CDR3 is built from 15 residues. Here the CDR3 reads CASSYSATLSYEQYF. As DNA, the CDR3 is TGTGCCAGCAGTTACTCAGCCACTCTCTCCTACGAGCAGTACTTC.

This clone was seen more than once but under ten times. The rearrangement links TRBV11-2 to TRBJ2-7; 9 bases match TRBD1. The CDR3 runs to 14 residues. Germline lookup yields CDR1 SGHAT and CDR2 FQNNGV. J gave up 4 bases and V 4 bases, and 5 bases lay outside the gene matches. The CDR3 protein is CASSSNRGQYEQYF. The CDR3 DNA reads TGTGCCAGCAGCTCGAACAGGGGGCAGTACGAGCAGTACTTC.

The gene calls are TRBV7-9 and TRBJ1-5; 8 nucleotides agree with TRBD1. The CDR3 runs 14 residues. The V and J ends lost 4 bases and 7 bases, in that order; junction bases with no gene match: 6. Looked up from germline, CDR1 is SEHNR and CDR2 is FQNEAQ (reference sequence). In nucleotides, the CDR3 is TGTGCCAGCAGCTCCCAGGGGGCGAACCAGCCCCAGCATTTT. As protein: CASSSQGANQPQHF.

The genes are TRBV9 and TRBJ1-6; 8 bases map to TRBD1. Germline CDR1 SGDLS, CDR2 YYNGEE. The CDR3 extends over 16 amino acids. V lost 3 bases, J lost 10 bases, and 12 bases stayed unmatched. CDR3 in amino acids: CASSAEGQGLGSPLHF. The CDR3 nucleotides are TGTGCCAGCAGCGCGGAAGGACAGGGTTTGGGCTCACCCCTCCACTTT.

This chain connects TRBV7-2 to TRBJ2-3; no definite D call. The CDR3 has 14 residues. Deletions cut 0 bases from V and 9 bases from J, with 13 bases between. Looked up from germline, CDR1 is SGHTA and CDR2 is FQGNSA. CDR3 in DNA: TGTGCCAGCAGCTTAGCTCCTCAGAAGGGAACGCAGTATTTT. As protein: CASSLAPQKGTQYF.

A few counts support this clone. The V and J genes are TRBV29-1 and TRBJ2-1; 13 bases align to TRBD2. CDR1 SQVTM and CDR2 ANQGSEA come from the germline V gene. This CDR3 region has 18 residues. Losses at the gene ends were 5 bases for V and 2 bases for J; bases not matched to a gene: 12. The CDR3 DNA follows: TGCAGCGTTTTGACTAGCGGGGGGCTTAGCGGTGCCTACAATGAGCAGTTCTTC. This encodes CSVLTSGGLSGAYNEQFF.

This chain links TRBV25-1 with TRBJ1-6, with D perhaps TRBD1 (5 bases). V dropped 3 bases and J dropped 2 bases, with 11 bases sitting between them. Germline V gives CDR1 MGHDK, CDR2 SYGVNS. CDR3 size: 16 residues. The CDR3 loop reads CASSEGGTAYNSPLHF. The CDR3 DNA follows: TGTGCCAGCAGTGAGGGGGGGACCGCCTATAATTCACCCCTCCACTTT.

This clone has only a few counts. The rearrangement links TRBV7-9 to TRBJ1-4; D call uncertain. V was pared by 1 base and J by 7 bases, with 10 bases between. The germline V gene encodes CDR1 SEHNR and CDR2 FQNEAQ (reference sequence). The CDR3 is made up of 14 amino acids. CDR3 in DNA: TGTGCCAGCAGCTTAGTTTCGGCAGTTGAAAAACTGTTTTTT. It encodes CASSLVSAVEKLFF.

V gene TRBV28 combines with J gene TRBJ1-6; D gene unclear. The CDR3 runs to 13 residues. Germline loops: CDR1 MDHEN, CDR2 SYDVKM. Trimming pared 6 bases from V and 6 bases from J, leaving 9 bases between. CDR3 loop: CASRPDGNSPLHF. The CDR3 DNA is TGTGCCAGCAGACCGGACGGTAATTCACCCCTCCACTTT. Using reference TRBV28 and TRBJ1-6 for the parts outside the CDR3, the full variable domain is DVKVTQSSRYLVKRTGEKVFLECVQDMDHENMFWYRQDPGLGLRLIYFSYDVKMKEKGDIPEGYSVSREKKERFSLILESASTNQTSMYLCASRPDGNSPLHFGNGTRLTVT.

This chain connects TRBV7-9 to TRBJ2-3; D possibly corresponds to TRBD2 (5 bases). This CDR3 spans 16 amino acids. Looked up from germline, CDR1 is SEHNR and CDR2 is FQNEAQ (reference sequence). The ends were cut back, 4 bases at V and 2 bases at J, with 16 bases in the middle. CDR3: CASSSILGSPTDTQYF. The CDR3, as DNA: TGTGCCAGCAGCTCCATCCTAGGGAGCCCCACAGATACGCAGTATTTT.

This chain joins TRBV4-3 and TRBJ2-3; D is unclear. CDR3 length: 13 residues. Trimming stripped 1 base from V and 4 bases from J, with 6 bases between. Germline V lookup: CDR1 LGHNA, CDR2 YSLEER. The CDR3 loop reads CASSQVTADTQYF. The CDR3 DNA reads TGCGCCAGCAGCCAAGTTACTGCAGATACGCAGTATTTT.

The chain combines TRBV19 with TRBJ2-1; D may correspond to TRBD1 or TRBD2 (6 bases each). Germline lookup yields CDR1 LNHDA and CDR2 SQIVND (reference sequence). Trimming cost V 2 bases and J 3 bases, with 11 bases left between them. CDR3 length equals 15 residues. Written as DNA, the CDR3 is TGTGCCAGTAGTATAAAGGGGGGTAGCTACAATGAGCAGTTCTTC. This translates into CASSIKGGSYNEQFF.